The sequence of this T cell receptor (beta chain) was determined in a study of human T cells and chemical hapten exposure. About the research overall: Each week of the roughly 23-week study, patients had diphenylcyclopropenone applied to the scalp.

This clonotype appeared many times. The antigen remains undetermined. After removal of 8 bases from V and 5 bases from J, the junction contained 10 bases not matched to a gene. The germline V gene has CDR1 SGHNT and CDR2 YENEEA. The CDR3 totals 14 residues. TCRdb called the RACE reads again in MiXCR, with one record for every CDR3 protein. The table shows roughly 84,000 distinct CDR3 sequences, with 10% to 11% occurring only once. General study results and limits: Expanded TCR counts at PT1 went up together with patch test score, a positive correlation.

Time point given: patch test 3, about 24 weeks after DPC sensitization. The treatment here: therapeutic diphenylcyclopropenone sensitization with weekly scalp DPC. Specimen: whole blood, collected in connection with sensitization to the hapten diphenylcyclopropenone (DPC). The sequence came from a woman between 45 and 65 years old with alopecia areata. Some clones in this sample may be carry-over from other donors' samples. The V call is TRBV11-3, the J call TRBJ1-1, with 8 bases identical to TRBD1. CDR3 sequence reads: CASHSRTGKTEAFF. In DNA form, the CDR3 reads TGTGCCAGCCACTCTCGGACAGGGAAGACTGAAGCTTTCTTT. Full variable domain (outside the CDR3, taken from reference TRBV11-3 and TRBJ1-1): EAGVVQSPRYKIIEKKQPVAFWCNPISGHNTLYWYLQNLGQGPELLIRYENEEAVDDSQLPKDRFSAERLKGVDSTLKIQPAELGDSAVYLCASHSRTGKTEAFFGQGTRLTVV.